The 27 T cell receptor beta chains below all came from one sample that was sequenced in a study of CD8+ T cells in alopecia areata. Treatment of the sample: oral pan-JAK inhibitor, 5-10 mg twice daily. Extracted from the samples, RNA was reverse transcribed into cDNA to serve as the sequencing template. Assay used: immunoSEQ multiplex PCR; TCRdb lists only in-frame clones, some missing. The sample consists of about 200,000 clones, around 66% of them appearing once. This sample comprised CD4+ T cells sorted from blood, obtained at week 4, from a patient treated with tofacitinib. These receptors all come from a human donor with alopecia areata.

V usage is TRBV4-1 and J usage is TRBJ1-2, with 7 bases aligning to TRBD1. The CDR3 is 16 residues long. Germline trimming cut 0 bases from V and 5 bases from J; bases unmatched to any gene: 9. Germline V gene sequence: CDR1 MGHRA, CDR2 YSYEKL. The DNA of the CDR3 is TGCGCCAGCAGCCAAGATGAAAAGGGGGCAACATATGGCTACACCTTC. This translates into CASSQDEKGATYGYTF.

This sequence joins TRBV4-1 and TRBJ1-4, with 7 bases identical to TRBD1. V trimming: 1 base; J trimming: 8 bases; junction bases outside the gene matches: 4. The CDR3 has 14 residues. Germline values: CDR1 MGHRA, CDR2 YSYEKL. The CDR3 protein is CASSQGGGWEKLFF. In DNA form, the CDR3 reads TGCGCCAGCAGCCAAGGAGGGGGCTGGGAAAAACTGTTTTTT.

V gene TRBV7-2 combines with J gene TRBJ1-1; no definite D call. CDR1 is SGHTA and CDR2 is FQGNSA in the germline V gene. The CDR3 is 12 amino acids. V gave up 4 bases and J gave up 0 bases, with 3 bases separating them. The CDR3 nucleotides read TGTGCCAGCAGCTCTATGAACACTGAAGCTTTCTTT. It is translated as CASSSMNTEAFF. The whole variable domain, filled in from reference TRBV7-2 and TRBJ1-1, reads GAGVSQSPSNKVTEKGKDVELRCDPISGHTALYWYRQSLGQGLEFLIYFQGNSAPDKSGLPSDRFSAERTGGSVSTLTIQRTQQEDSAVYLCASSSMNTEAFFGQGTRLTVV.

The chain is built from TRBV29-1 and TRBJ2-3; unclear D gene. The CDR3 loop spans 11 amino acids. V was clipped by 7 bases and J by 3 bases, with 8 bases between them. CDR1 and CDR2 from the germline V gene are SQVTM and ANQGSEA. CDR3 nucleotides: TGCAGCGCCTCTGCAACAGATACGCAGTATTTT. Amino acids: CSASATDTQYF.

The chain has TRBV5-6 and TRBJ2-6; D is possibly TRBD1 (5 bases). Trimming took 4 bases from V and 0 from J, leaving 8 bases between them. The CDR3 sequence is 15 residues long. Germline V gives CDR1 SGHDT, CDR2 YYEEEE. DNA for the CDR3: TGTGCCAGCAGCGGTGGGGCCTCTGGGGCCAACGTCCTGACTTTC. It specifies CASSGGASGANVLTF.

This clone was recorded once. The chain employs TRBV29-1 and TRBJ1-1, with D hard to call. V was cut by 3 bases and J by 1 base, with 3 bases left in between. The CDR3 totals 11 residues. Per the germline V gene, CDR1 is SQVTM and CDR2 is ANQGSEA. The chain's CDR3 is CSVETNTEAFF. The CDR3 bases are TGCAGCGTTGAGACGAACACTGAAGCTTTCTTT.

This clone was counted only a few times. The rearrangement links TRBV18 to TRBJ1-2; possible D gene TRBD1, 6 bases. The CDR3 contains 16 residues. Germline V gene lookup returns CDR1 KGHSH and CDR2 LQKENI. The V end lost 3 bases, the J end lost 4 bases, and 18 bases lay between the germline ends. The CDR3 sequence is CASSPGTIPPGYGYTF. DNA of the CDR3: TGTGCCAGCTCACCCGGGACAATCCCTCCCGGCTATGGCTACACCTTC. The whole variable domain, remainder taken from reference TRBV18 and TRBJ1-2, is NAGVMQNPRHLVRRRGQEARLRCSPMKGHSHVYWYRQLPEEGLKFMVYLQKENIIDESGMPKERFSAEFPKEGPSILRIQQVVRGDSAAYFCASSPGTIPPGYGYTFGSGTRLTVV.

V and J are TRBV29-1 and TRBJ2-3, with D tentatively TRBD1 or TRBD2 (7 bases each). The germline gives CDR1 SQVTM, CDR2 ANQGSEA. V was trimmed by 2 bases and J by 5 bases, leaving 17 bases between them. This CDR3 comprises 15 residues. The CDR3 region is CSVEQFQGGRDTQYF. The CDR3, as DNA: TGCAGCGTTGAACAATTCCAGGGGGGGCGAGATACGCAGTATTTT.

The V call is TRBV19, the J call TRBJ2-1; 7 bases fit TRBD1. The germline V gene encodes CDR1 LNHDA and CDR2 SQIVND (reference sequence). J gave up 7 bases and V 6 bases, and 3 bases lay outside the gene matches. The CDR3 covers 12 residues. The CDR3 is CASRNRGNEQFF. CDR3 coding DNA: TGTGCCAGTAGGAACAGGGGAAATGAGCAGTTCTTC.

The rearrangement joins TRBV5-1 to TRBJ2-3; D unclear. In germline, CDR1 is SGHRS, CDR2 YFSETQ. This CDR3 has 15 amino acids. The germline V and J ends were trimmed by 0 bases and 0 bases, with 8 bases remaining between them. The CDR3 sequence: CASSLVGPSTDTQYF. CDR3 sequence (DNA): TGCGCCAGCAGCTTGGTCGGGCCTAGCACAGATACGCAGTATTTT.

The chain is built from TRBV5-4 and TRBJ1-1; TRBD1 is a possible D gene (5 bases). The ends were cut back, 8 bases at V and 1 base at J, with 15 bases in the middle. The CDR3 runs to 14 residues. Germline values: CDR1 SGHNT, CDR2 YYREEE (reference sequence). CDR3 nucleotide sequence: TGTGCCAGTTCACCGGGACGACAGAACACTGAAGCTTTCTTT. Protein sequence: CASSPGRQNTEAFF.

Only a few counts were recorded for this clone. The chain has TRBV5-1 and TRBJ2-1, with D perhaps matching TRBD2 (7 bases). CDR1 is SGHRS and CDR2 is YFSETQ in the germline V gene. V shed 3 bases and J shed 9 bases, with 13 bases lying between them. The CDR3 contains 13 residues. The CDR3 DNA reads TGCGCCAGCAGCTCTACCGGGGGGCCTGAGCAGTTCTTC. This translates into CASSSTGGPEQFF.

The chain combines TRBV2 with TRBJ2-3; unclear D gene. The V and J ends lost 5 bases and 2 bases respectively, with 8 bases between them. Germline lookup yields CDR1 SNHLY and CDR2 FYNNEI. This CDR3 region has 13 residues. CDR3 loop: CASSRETTDTQYF. The CDR3 DNA reads TGTGCCAGCAGTCGAGAGACCACAGATACGCAGTATTTT. The entire variable domain, with the rest obtained from reference TRBV2 and TRBJ2-3, is as follows: EPEVTQTPSHQVTQMGQEVILRCVPISNHLYFYWYRQILGQKVEFLVSFYNNEISEKSEIFDDQFSVERPDGSNFTLKIRSTKLEDSAMYFCASSRETTDTQYFGPGTRLTVL.

The CDR3 protein is CASSPPGGTEAFF. The CDR3 DNA reads TGTGCCAGCAGCCCCCCGGGGGGCACTGAAGCTTTCTTT. The J gene is TRBJ1-1, the V gene TRBV7-9; D might be TRBD1 (5 bases). Germline V CDR1 and CDR2: SEHNR, FQNEAQ (reference sequence). With 5 bases removed from V and 4 bases from J, the gap between germline ends came to 11 bases. CDR3 size: 13 residues.

In this sample, this clone turned up once. The genes are TRBV29-1 and TRBJ2-3, with 9 bases lining up with TRBD2. CDR3 length: 16 residues. Trimming took 4 bases from V and 5 from J; bases not matched to a gene: 13. Germline lookup yields CDR1 SQVTM and CDR2 ANQGSEA. CDR3 amino acids: CSVARLAGITGDTQYF. Written as DNA, the CDR3 is TGCAGCGTTGCGCGGCTAGCGGGGATCACGGGAGATACGCAGTATTTT.

The V gene is TRBV5-6, the J gene TRBJ2-5; no firm D call. The CDR3 loop spans 13 amino acids. The germline CDR1 and CDR2 sequences are SGHDT and YYEEEE. Trimming stripped 1 base from V and 0 bases from J, with 4 bases between. This chain's CDR3 is CASSLYNQETQYF. The CDR3 DNA is TGTGCCAGCAGCTTGTATAACCAAGAGACCCAGTACTTC.

The rearrangement links TRBV5-1 to TRBJ2-7; 10 positions match TRBD1. V was clipped by 4 bases and J by 2 bases; unmatched bases: 6. CDR1 is SGHRS and CDR2 is YFSETQ in the germline V gene. This CDR3 is 15 amino acids long. In DNA, the CDR3 is TGCGCCAGCAGCGTCCGGGACAGGGGTACCTACGAGCAGTACTTC. This translates into CASSVRDRGTYEQYF. Complete variable domain (other parts from reference TRBV5-1 and TRBJ2-7): KAGVTQTPRYLIKTRGQQVTLSCSPISGHRSVSWYQQTPGQGLQFLFEYFSETQRNKGNFPGRFSGRQFSNSRSEMNVSTLELGDSALYLCASSVRDRGTYEQYFGPGTRLTVT.

This chain links TRBV2 with TRBJ1-2; D gene ambiguous. Germline lookup yields CDR1 SNHLY and CDR2 FYNNEI. Deletions cut 4 bases from V and 7 bases from J, with 7 bases between. This CDR3 has 11 amino acids. The CDR3 nucleotides are TGTGCCAGCAGTGGGGAGGGTGGCTACACCTTC. Translating gives CASSGEGGYTF.

The chain joins TRBV29-1 to TRBJ2-3, with unresolved D. V was clipped by 7 bases and J by 3 bases, with 8 bases between them. Germline V gene lookup returns CDR1 SQVTM and CDR2 ANQGSEA. CDR3 length: 11 amino acids. The DNA for the CDR3 is TGCAGCGCCCTTATTACAGATACGCAGTATTTT. Protein product: CSALITDTQYF.

This clone was counted only a few times. The chain links TRBV5-4 to TRBJ1-6, with D possibly matching TRBD1 (5 bases). The CDR3 is made up of 14 amino acids. Deletions cut 3 bases from V and 7 bases from J, with 11 bases between. Germline CDR1 SGHNT, CDR2 YYREEE (reference sequence). The CDR3 nucleotides read TGTGCCAGCAGCTCCGGGACGAGGAATTCACCCCTCCACTTT. It specifies CASSSGTRNSPLHF.

The chain carries TRBV6-5 and TRBJ1-2; tentatively, D is TRBD1 (6 bases). V was cut by 4 bases and J by 7 bases, with 13 bases left in between. The CDR3 extends over 13 amino acids. Germline-derived CDR1 and CDR2 are MNHEY and SVGAGI. The DNA for the CDR3 is TGTGCCAGCAGTTCCGGGACACCGGTTGGCTACACCTTC. This translates into CASSSGTPVGYTF.

The V call is TRBV29-1, the J call TRBJ2-5; no reliable D call. CDR1 is SQVTM and CDR2 is ANQGSEA in the germline V gene. This CDR3 is 13 amino acids long. With 2 bases removed from V and 1 base from J, the gap between germline ends came to 8 bases. The CDR3 is CSVEIQIQETQYF. The CDR3 DNA reads as TGCAGCGTTGAAATACAGATCCAAGAGACCCAGTACTTC.

This clone was picked up one time. This chain joins TRBV15 and TRBJ1-5; D not certain. The CDR3 runs 13 residues. The V gene lost 8 bases and the J gene lost 2 bases, with 10 bases spanning the gap. CDR1 and CDR2 (germline): LNHNV, YYDKDF (reference sequence). The CDR3 reads CATARMGNQPQHF. The CDR3 DNA is TGTGCCACCGCTAGGATGGGCAATCAGCCCCAGCATTTT.

J is TRBJ2-7 and V is TRBV6-5; 10 bases match TRBD1. Germline V gene lookup returns CDR1 MNHEY and CDR2 SVGAGI. Trimming at V came to 5 bases and at J to 3 bases, leaving 7 bases not matched to a gene. This CDR3 has 15 residues. DNA of the CDR3: TGTGCCAGCAGTCTCCCGACAGGGGGCTTCTACGAGCAGTACTTC. It encodes CASSLPTGGFYEQYF.

A note on this clone: Other DNA variants within this sample encode the same CDR3. The chain employs TRBV30 and TRBJ2-3; D uncertain. V was shortened by 2 bases and J by 4 bases, with 4 bases between the two germline ends. Germline V gene sequence: CDR1 GTSNPN, CDR2 SVGIG (reference sequence). This CDR3 spans 11 amino acids. Written as DNA, the CDR3 is TGTGCCTGGAGTCTTTCAGATACGCAGTATTTT. Residues: CAWSLSDTQYF.

This chain links TRBV9 with TRBJ2-5; 8 bases match TRBD1. Germline V CDR1 and CDR2: SGDLS, YYNGEE. After removal of 3 bases from V and 6 bases from J, the junction contained 7 bases not matched to a gene. There are 14 residues in the CDR3. Written as DNA, the CDR3 is TGTGCCAGCAGCGGACGGACAGGGACGCAGACCCAGTACTTC. Its translation: CASSGRTGTQTQYF.

This clone has more than one count but fewer than ten. V and J are TRBV15 and TRBJ2-1; no definite D call. This CDR3 has 12 residues. V was clipped by 0 bases and J by 9 bases, with 6 bases between them. CDR1 is LNHNV, CDR2 YYDKDF, per germline (reference sequence). The CDR3: CATSREGFEQFF. In nucleotides, the CDR3 is TGTGCCACCAGCAGAGAGGGGTTTGAGCAGTTCTTC.